Below, one T cell receptor (beta chain) is given with its context. Germline CDR1 and CDR2: LNHNV and YYDKDF (reference sequence). This CDR3 comprises 21 residues. The ends lost 3 bases at V and 0 bases at J; junction bases unmatched: 16. The entry originates in a study of blood T cell repertoires in COVID-19. Study at large: T cells, B-cell-depleted T cells, or PBMCs supplied cDNA or gDNA.

Source study methods: It was from reference gene primer amplification that nucleated cell counts were estimated. Sequenced by immunoSEQ multiplex PCR; TCRdb stores in-frame clones only, minus some. The DNA gave D and trimming, while V, J and clone size come from that table. The table records 300,000 to 450,000 clones, around 87% of them present only once. The chain joins TRBV15 to TRBJ2-1, with TRBD2 identical over 11 bases. Material for sequencing was PBMCs or T cells enriched from blood (not recorded which). This sequence was found in a man aged 40-50 years in a cohort exposed to, infected with or recovered from COVID-19 (not recorded which). CDR3 residues: CATSSEGVPSGRTSSYNEQFF. The CDR3 DNA follows: TGTGCCACCAGCAGCGAGGGGGTGCCTAGCGGGAGGACCAGCTCCTACAATGAGCAGTTCTTC.